The 2 T cell receptor beta chains presented below share a single source sample, sequenced in a study of metastatic and nonmetastatic thyroid tumors. TCRdb re-analyzed the PCR reads through MiXCR. Of around 19,000 clones detected, about a sixth appear once; the ten largest clones hold around 9.3%. Every patient underwent thyroid surgery untreated. The material sequenced was tumor tissue. These receptors were collected from a female donor with papillary thyroid cancer or a benign thyroid nodule (not recorded which). Some clones in this sample may be carry-over from other donors' samples.

The sample holds many counts of this clone. The V and J genes are TRBV28 and TRBJ2-1, with D perhaps TRBD1 or TRBD2 (6 bases each). The CDR3 consists of 16 residues. CDR1 and CDR2 (germline): MDHEN, SYDVKM. The V end was cut by 7 bases, the J end by 0 bases, with 16 bases between. CDR3 coding DNA: TGTGCCAGCAAGGGGGGCCCGGGAAGCTCCTACAATGAGCAGTTCTTC. Its translation: CASKGGPGSSYNEQFF.

This clone was detected ten times or more. A single base separates this from a much larger clone, so it may be a read error. The chain links TRBV4-1 to TRBJ2-7, with TRBD2 matching 7 bases. The CDR3 runs to 14 residues. Germline assignment: CDR1 MGHRA and CDR2 YSYEKL. In DNA, the CDR3 is TGCGCCGGCAGCCAAGAAGGGAGGGCCTACGAGCAGTACTTC. Translation: CAGSQEGRAYEQYF.